Below are 22 T cell receptor beta chains sequenced from a single sample in a study of T-cell reconstitution after alpha-beta-depleted transplantation in children. Preparation of the TCRbeta library used unique molecular identifiers. TCRdb re-derived calls from the PCR reads in MiXCR, one entry per CDR3 protein. This sample has around 380,000 distinct CDR3 sequences, with roughly 10% found just once. Source: PBMCs from the stem cell graft donor, taken from the stem cell graft. The receptors originated from a human donor who donated a stem cell graft to a child with acute myeloid leukemia.

The chain employs TRBV3-1 and TRBJ1-4, with TRBD1 matching over 9 bases. Germline V CDR1 and CDR2: LGHDT, YNNKEL (reference sequence). The CDR3 spans 14 residues. After removal of 1 base from V and 10 bases from J, the junction contained 4 bases not matched to a gene. The CDR3 nucleotides are TGTGCCAGCAGCCAAGGAGGGACAGGGCGAAAACTGTTTTTT. This sequence encodes CASSQGGTGRKLFF.

This chain joins TRBV20-1 and TRBJ2-3, with 8 bases that match TRBD2. CDR3 length: 12 amino acids. Germline V gene data show CDR1 as DFQATT and CDR2 as SNEGSKA (reference sequence). The junction had 4 bases not matched to a gene; V was cut back by 1 base and J by 10 bases. This chain's CDR3 is CSARGGGTAQYF. The CDR3 DNA is TGCAGTGCTAGAGGCGGGGGGACGGCGCAGTATTTT.

In this sample, this clonotype turned up a few times. The chain has TRBV4-3 and TRBJ2-1; D is undetermined. Germline V gene data show CDR1 as LGHNA and CDR2 as YSLEER. V was pared by 1 base and J by 7 bases, with 8 bases between. CDR3 length: 13 residues. CDR3: CASSQVTRNEQFF. CDR3 sequence (DNA): TGCGCCAGCAGCCAAGTTACCCGAAATGAGCAGTTCTTC.

This clonotype was seen only a few times. This chain links TRBV6-1 with TRBJ1-5; the D gene is possibly TRBD1 (5 bases). V shed 6 bases and J shed 5 bases, with 17 bases lying between them. CDR3 length: 15 amino acids. In germline, CDR1 is MNHNS, CDR2 SASEGT. The CDR3 sequence is CASRTSGRIDQPQHF. CDR3 DNA: TGTGCCAGCAGAACCTCGGGACGGATCGATCAGCCCCAGCATTTT.

The V call is TRBV7-2, the J call TRBJ2-5; the D is unclear. This CDR3 comprises 14 residues. Germline V CDR1 and CDR2: SGHTA, FQGNSA. V lost 3 bases and J 3 bases, leaving 11 bases between the germline ends. The CDR3 DNA reads TGTGCCAGCAGCTTTCTTCAAGGAAAAGAGACCCAGTACTTC. Translated: CASSFLQGKETQYF.

This clonotype was counted many times. This chain links TRBV5-1 with TRBJ2-7; perhaps TRBD1 as D (7 bases). Germline V gene data show CDR1 as SGHRS and CDR2 as YFSETQ. CDR3 length equals 17 residues. V lost 0 bases and J 4 bases, leaving 20 bases between the germline ends. The CDR3 sequence is CASSLETGTDFLYEQYF. The CDR3 DNA follows: TGCGCCAGCAGCTTGGAGACAGGGACTGATTTCCTATACGAGCAGTACTTC.

This clonotype occurred a few times. The CDR3, as DNA: TGTGCCAGCAGCTTGGGACGCAGGGGCATGAACACTGAAGCTTTCTTT. It codes for CASSLGRRGMNTEAFF. The V call is TRBV5-5, the J call TRBJ1-1, with D possibly TRBD1 on 6 matching bases. Deletions cut 0 bases from V and 0 bases from J, with 12 bases between. This CDR3 is built from 16 residues. CDR1 and CDR2 from the germline V gene are SGHKS and YYEKEE (reference sequence).

This clonotype has only a few counts. The chain employs TRBV20-1 and TRBJ2-5; D not certain. Germline CDR1 DFQATT, CDR2 SNEGSKA (reference sequence). This CDR3 comprises 14 residues. V was shortened by 0 bases and J by 0 bases, with 8 bases between the two germline ends. CDR3 bases: TGCAGTGCTAGAGATTTAGGATACCAAGAGACCCAGTACTTC. Residues: CSARDLGYQETQYF.

This clonotype was recorded a few times. The chain is built from TRBV20-1 and TRBJ2-3; a possible D gene is TRBD2 (7 bases). Trimming removed 6 bases at V and 1 base at J, with 23 bases between. There are 17 residues in the CDR3. Germline V CDR1 and CDR2: DFQATT, SNEGSKA (reference sequence). This chain's CDR3 is CSAPGAGGGPRTDTQYF. The CDR3 nucleotides read TGCAGTGCACCCGGTGCTGGCGGGGGCCCCCGCACAGATACGCAGTATTTT.

This clonotype has just a few counts. The chain employs TRBV12-3 or TRBV12-4 and TRBJ2-3, with 8 bases fitting TRBD1. V lost 6 bases and J lost 5; bases outside the gene matches: 13. CDR3 size: 16 residues. The chain's CDR3 is CASRHDRGFLKDTQYF. CDR3 coding DNA: TGTGCCAGCAGGCATGACAGGGGCTTTTTGAAAGATACGCAGTATTTT.

This clonotype has more than one count but fewer than ten. This clone may be a read error of a much larger clone one base away. The rearrangement links TRBV20-1 to TRBJ2-3; D is tentatively TRBD1 or TRBD2 (6 bases each). Germline-derived CDR1 and CDR2 are DFQATT and SNEGSKA (reference sequence). The length of the CDR3 is 16 residues. The CDR3 reads CSARDPGPTGAETQYF. The CDR3 region has the DNA TGCAGTGCTAGAGATCCGGGACCGACGGGGGCAGAGACGCAGTATTTT.

V usage is TRBV20-1 and J usage is TRBJ2-1, with TRBD2 matching 7 bases. CDR3 length: 17 amino acids. Trimming removed 6 bases from V and 8 bases from J; junction bases left unmatched: 22. Germline lookup yields CDR1 DFQATT and CDR2 SNEGSKA (reference sequence). The CDR3 DNA sequence: TGCAGTGCCGCGACTCCTACATACGGGAGGCAAGGGGATGAGCAGTTCTTC. Translated: CSAATPTYGRQGDEQFF.

In its sample, this clonotype was seen many times. The chain uses TRBV7-9 and TRBJ1-5, with D possibly matching TRBD1 (6 bases). Trimming cost V 5 bases and J 3 bases, with 11 bases left between them. Germline CDR1 and CDR2: SEHNR and FQNEAQ (reference sequence). This CDR3 contains 14 residues. CDR3 coding DNA: TGTGCCAGCAGCGTTACAGGGTACAATCAGCCCCAGCATTTT. This gives the protein CASSVTGYNQPQHF.

This clonotype occurred a few times. The CDR3 DNA reads TGTGCCACCAGTGATTCTGAGACAGGGAGCACCGGGGAGCTGTTTTTT. Translated: CATSDSETGSTGELFF. This chain joins TRBV24-1 and TRBJ2-2; 7 nucleotides match TRBD1. The CDR3 contains 16 residues. The ends lost 2 bases at V and 4 bases at J; junction bases unmatched: 6. Per germline, CDR1 KGHDR and CDR2 SFDVKD.

This clonotype was observed at least ten times. The V and J genes are TRBV5-1 and TRBJ2-7; D gene ambiguous. V lost 2 bases and J lost 5, with 14 bases in between. This CDR3 is 14 amino acids long. The germline V gene has CDR1 SGHRS and CDR2 YFSETQ. The CDR3: CASSFLGYGDEQYV. Here the CDR3 DNA reads TGCGCCAGCAGCTTTCTAGGGTATGGGGACGAGCAGTACGTC.

This rearrangement joins TRBV6-1 to TRBJ2-1; the D call may be TRBD1 or TRBD2 (5 bases each). Germline-derived CDR1 and CDR2 are MNHNS and SASEGT. Between the trimmed V and J ends, which lost 6 bases and 9 bases, there was a span of 18 bases. The CDR3 extends over 14 amino acids. The CDR3 nucleotides are TGTGCCAGCAGAGAGGGACCCCCAAGCTCTGAGCAGTTCTTC. Its protein is CASREGPPSSEQFF.

CDR3 protein: CSAEGLIGTEAFF. In nucleotides, the CDR3 is TGCAGTGCTGAAGGGCTCATCGGCACTGAAGCTTTCTTT. The chain is built from TRBV20-1 and TRBJ1-1; the D is unclear. V lost 5 bases and J 4 bases, leaving 14 bases between the germline ends. Germline values: CDR1 DFQATT, CDR2 SNEGSKA (reference sequence). The CDR3 contains 13 residues.

A few counts support this clonotype. Sequence at one end of the junction differs from germline and may be a read error. This chain joins TRBV25-1 and TRBJ2-5; D gene uncertain. Germline values: CDR1 MGHDK, CDR2 SYGVNS. The CDR3 is 14 residues long. Here the CDR3 DNA reads TGTGCCAGCATTGAATTGGTGGTGGGGGAGACCCAGTACTTC. This codes for CASIELVVGETQYF.

The chain carries TRBV6-5 and TRBJ1-4, with D possibly being TRBD1 (6 bases). V was shortened by 2 bases and J by 7 bases, with 17 bases between the two germline ends. Germline lookup yields CDR1 MNHEY and CDR2 SVGAGI. There are 16 residues in the CDR3. CDR3 coding DNA: TGTGCCAGCAGTTACGAGTCTGGGGGCGCCGGTGAAAAACTGTTTTTT. Amino acid sequence: CASSYESGGAGEKLFF.

The chain links TRBV5-5 to TRBJ2-5, with D uncertain. The CDR3 sequence is 13 residues long. The ends were cut back, 4 bases at V and 5 bases at J, with 12 bases in the middle. The germline V gene has CDR1 SGHKS and CDR2 YYEKEE (reference sequence). The CDR3 region has the DNA TGTGCCAGCAGCGCGGTAGTAAGTGAGACCCAGTACTTC. This sequence encodes CASSAVVSETQYF.

V is TRBV11-2 and J is TRBJ2-3; D gene uncertain. The V gene lost 4 bases and the J gene lost 2 bases, with 10 bases spanning the gap. Germline V lookup: CDR1 SGHAT, CDR2 FQNNGV. The CDR3 consists of 14 residues. The CDR3 sequence is CASSYPWHTDTQYF. In DNA form, the CDR3 reads TGTGCCAGCAGCTATCCTTGGCACACAGATACGCAGTATTTT.

This clonotype showed up just a few times. This chain connects TRBV18 to TRBJ2-2; D uncertain. V was cut by 3 bases and J by 7 bases, with 12 bases left in between. Per germline, CDR1 KGHSH and CDR2 LQKENI. The CDR3 is made up of 14 amino acids. DNA for the CDR3: TGTGCCAGCTCACCCCAGCCGATAGACGGGGAGCTGTTTTTT. It is translated as CASSPQPIDGELFF.